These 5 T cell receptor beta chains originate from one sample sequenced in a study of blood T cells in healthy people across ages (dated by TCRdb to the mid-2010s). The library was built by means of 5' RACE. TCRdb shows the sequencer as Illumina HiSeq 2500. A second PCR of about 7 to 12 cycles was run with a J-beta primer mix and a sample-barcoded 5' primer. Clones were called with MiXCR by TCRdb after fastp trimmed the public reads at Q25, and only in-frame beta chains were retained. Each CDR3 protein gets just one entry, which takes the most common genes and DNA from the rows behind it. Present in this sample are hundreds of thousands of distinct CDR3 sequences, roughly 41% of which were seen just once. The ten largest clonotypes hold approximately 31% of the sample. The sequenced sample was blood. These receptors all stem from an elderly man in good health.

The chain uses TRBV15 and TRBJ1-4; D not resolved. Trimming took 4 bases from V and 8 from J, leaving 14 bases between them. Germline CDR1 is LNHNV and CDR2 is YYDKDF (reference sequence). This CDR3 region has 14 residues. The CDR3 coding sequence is TGTGCCACCAGCACCCGGGGAGAAGTCGAAAAACTGTTTTTT. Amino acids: CATSTRGEVEKLFF.

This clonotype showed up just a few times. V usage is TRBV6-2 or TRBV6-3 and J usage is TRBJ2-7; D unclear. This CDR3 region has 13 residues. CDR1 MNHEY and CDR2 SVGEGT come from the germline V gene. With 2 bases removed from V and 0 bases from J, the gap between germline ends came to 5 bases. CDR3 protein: CASSYLPSYEQYF. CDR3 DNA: TGTGCCAGCAGTTACCTACCCTCCTACGAGCAGTACTTC.

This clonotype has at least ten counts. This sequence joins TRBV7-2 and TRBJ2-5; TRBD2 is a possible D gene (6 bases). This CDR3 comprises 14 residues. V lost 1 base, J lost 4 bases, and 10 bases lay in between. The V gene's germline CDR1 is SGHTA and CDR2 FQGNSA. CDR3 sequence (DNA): TGTGCCAGCAGCTTAGGATCCGGGGGAGAGACCCAGTACTTC. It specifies CASSLGSGGETQYF.

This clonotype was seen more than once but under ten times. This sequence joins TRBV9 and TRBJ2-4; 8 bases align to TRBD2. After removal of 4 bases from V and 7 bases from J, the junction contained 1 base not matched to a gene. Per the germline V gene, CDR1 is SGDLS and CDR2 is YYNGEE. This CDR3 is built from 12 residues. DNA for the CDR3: TGTGCCAGCAGCCCGGGGGGGAACATTCAGTACTTC. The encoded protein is CASSPGGNIQYF.

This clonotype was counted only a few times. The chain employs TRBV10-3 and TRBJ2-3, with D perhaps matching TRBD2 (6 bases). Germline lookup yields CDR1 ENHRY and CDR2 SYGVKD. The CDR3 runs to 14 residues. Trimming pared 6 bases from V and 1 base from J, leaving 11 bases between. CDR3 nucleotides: TGTGCCATCAGATCGGGGGATGGCACAGATACGCAGTATTTT. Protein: CAIRSGDGTDTQYF.